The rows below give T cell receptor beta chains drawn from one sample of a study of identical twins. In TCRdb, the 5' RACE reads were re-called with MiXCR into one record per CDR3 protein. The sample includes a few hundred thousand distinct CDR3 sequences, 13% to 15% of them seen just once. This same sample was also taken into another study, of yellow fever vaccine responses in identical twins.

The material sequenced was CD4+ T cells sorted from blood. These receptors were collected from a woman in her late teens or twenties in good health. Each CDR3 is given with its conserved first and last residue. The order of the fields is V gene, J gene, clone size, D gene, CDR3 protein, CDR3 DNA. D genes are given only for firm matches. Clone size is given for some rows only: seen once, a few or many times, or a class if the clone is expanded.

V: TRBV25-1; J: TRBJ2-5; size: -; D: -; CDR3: CASSERSIGTQYF; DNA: TGTGCCAGCAGTGAACGTAGTATCGGGACCCAGTACTTC
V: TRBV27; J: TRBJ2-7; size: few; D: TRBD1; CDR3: CASRHTGGYEQYF; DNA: TGTGCCAGCAGACATACAGGGGGCTACGAGCAGTACTTC
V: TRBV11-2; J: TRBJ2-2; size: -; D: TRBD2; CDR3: CASSLVKAGAFSNTGELFF; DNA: TGTGCCAGCAGCTTAGTTAAAGCGGGGGCTTTTTCGAACACCGGGGAGCTGTTTTTT
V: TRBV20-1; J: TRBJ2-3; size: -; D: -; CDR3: CSARDITTHTQYF; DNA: TGCAGTGCTAGAGATATAACGACCCATACGCAGTATTTT
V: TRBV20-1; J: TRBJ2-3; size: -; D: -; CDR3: CSARFGGSDTQYF; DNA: TGCAGTGCTAGATTCGGGGGATCAGATACGCAGTATTTT
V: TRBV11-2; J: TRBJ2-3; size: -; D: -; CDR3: CASSSSGRITDTQYF; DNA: TGTGCCAGCAGCTCCTCGGGACGAATCACAGATACGCAGTATTTT
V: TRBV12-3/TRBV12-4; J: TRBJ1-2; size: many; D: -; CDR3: CASSQREGGYTF; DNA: TGTGCCAGCAGCCAGAGGGAGGGTGGCTACACCTTC
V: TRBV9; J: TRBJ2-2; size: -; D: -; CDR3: CASSPNSNTGELFF; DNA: TGTGCCAGCAGCCCTAACTCGAACACCGGGGAGCTGTTTTTT
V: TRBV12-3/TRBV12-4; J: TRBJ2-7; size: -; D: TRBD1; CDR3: CASSLGRDRGNEQYF; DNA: TGTGCCAGCAGTTTGGGCCGGGACAGGGGAAACGAGCAGTACTTC
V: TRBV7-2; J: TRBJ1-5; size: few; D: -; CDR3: CASSPQVAGRANQPQHF; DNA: TGTGCCAGCAGCCCCCAGGTCGCGGGTAGGGCTAATCAGCCCCAGCATTTT
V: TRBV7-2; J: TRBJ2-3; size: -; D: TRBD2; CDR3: CASSLGYGGMGTDTQYF; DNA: TGTGCCAGCAGCTTAGGGTACGGGGGGATGGGGACAGATACGCAGTATTTT
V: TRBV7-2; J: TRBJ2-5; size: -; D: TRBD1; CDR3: CASSVQGGYETQYF; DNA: TGTGCCAGCAGCGTACAGGGGGGATACGAGACCCAGTACTTC
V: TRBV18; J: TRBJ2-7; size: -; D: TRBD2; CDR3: CASSPGPGQGTSGDFYEQYF; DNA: TGTGCCAGCTCACCCGGCCCGGGACAGGGGACTAGCGGGGACTTCTACGAGCAGTACTTC
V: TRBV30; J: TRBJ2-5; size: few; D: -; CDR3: CAWMAKETQYF; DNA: TGTGCCTGGATGGCGAAAGAGACCCAGTACTTC
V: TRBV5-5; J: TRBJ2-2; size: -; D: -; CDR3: CASSFSDRELFF; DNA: TGTGCCAGCAGCTTTAGTGACCGGGAGCTGTTTTTT
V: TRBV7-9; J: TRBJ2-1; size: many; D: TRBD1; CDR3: CASNIHRDSSYNEQFF; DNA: TGTGCCAGCAACATACACCGGGACAGCTCCTACAATGAGCAGTTCTTC
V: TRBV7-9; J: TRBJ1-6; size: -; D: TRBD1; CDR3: CASSLGQGETPLHF; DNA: TGTGCCAGCAGCTTAGGACAGGGGGAGACACCCCTCCACTTT
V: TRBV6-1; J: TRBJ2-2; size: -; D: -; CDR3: CASTNSAAGTGELFF; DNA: TGTGCCAGCACGAATAGCGCCGCCGGAACCGGGGAGCTGTTTTTT
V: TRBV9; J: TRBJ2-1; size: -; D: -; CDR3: CASSVARLSYNEQFF; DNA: TGTGCCAGCAGCGTAGCTAGGCTCTCCTACAATGAGCAGTTCTTC
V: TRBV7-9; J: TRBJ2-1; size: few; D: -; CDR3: CASSLVLSSYNEQFF; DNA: TGTGCCAGCAGCTTAGTCTTAAGCTCCTACAATGAGCAGTTCTTC
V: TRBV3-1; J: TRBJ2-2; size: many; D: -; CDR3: CASSQRTGINTGELFF; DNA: TGTGCCAGCAGCCAGAGAACAGGGATTAACACCGGGGAGCTGTTTTTT
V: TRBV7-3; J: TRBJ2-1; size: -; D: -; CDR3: CASSILDGYNEQFF; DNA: TGTGCCAGCAGTATATTAGACGGTTACAATGAGCAGTTCTTC
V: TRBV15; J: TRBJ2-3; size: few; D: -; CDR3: CATSGRGTPGASTDTQYF; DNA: TGTGCCACCAGCGGAAGGGGGACCCCCGGGGCTAGCACAGATACGCAGTATTTT
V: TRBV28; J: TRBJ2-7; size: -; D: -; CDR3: CASSISGSYEQYF; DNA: TGTGCCAGCAGTATAAGCGGGTCCTACGAGCAGTACTTC
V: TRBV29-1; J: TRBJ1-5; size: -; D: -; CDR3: CSVEDGVYQPQHF; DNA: TGCAGCGTTGAGGACGGGGTATATCAGCCCCAGCATTTT
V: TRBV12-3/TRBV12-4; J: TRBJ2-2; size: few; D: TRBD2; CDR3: CASTTPGLAANTGELFF; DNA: TGTGCCAGCACCACCCCGGGACTAGCGGCAAACACCGGGGAGCTGTTTTTT
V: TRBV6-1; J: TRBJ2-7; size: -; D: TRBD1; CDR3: CASSRSGQAPSYEQYF; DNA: TGTGCCAGCAGCCGGAGTGGACAGGCACCCTCCTACGAGCAGTACTTC
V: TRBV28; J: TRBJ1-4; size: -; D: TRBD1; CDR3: CASSLSRGGKNEKLFF; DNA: TGTGCCAGCAGTTTATCCAGAGGGGGCAAGAATGAAAAACTGTTTTTT
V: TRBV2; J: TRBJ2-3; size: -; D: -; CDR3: CASTGITDTQYF; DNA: TGTGCCAGCACAGGGATCACAGATACGCAGTATTTT
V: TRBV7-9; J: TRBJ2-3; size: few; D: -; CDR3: CASSLGGPTQYF; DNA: TGTGCCAGCAGCTTAGGGGGCCCTACGCAGTATTTT
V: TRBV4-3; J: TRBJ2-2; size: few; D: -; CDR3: CASSQEAVNTGELFF; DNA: TGCGCCAGCAGCCAAGAGGCAGTGAACACCGGGGAGCTGTTTTTT
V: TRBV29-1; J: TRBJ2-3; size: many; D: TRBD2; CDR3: CSVEGGSTADTQYF; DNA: TGCAGCGTTGAGGGCGGGAGTACGGCAGATACGCAGTATTTT
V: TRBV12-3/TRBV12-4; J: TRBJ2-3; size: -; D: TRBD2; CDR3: CASSLFGTTFTDTQYF; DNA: TGTGCCAGCAGTTTATTTGGGACTACGTTCACAGATACGCAGTATTTT
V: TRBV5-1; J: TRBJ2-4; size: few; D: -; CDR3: CASSLPAKNIQYF; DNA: TGCGCCAGCAGCCTACCCGCCAAAAACATTCAGTACTTC
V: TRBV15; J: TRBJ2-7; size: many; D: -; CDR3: CATSIGGQVEQYF; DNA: TGTGCCACCAGCATAGGGGGGCAGGTCGAGCAGTACTTC
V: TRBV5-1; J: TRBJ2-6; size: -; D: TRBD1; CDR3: CASSLRTGAEVRSGANVLTF; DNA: TGCGCCAGCAGCTTACGGACAGGGGCGGAGGTGCGTTCTGGGGCCAACGTCCTGACTTTC
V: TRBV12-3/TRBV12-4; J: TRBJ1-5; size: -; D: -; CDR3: CASSPSMSNQPQHF; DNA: TGTGCCAGCAGTCCTTCCATGAGCAATCAGCCCCAGCATTTT
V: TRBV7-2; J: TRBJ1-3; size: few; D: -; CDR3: CASSLLGPPGNTIYF; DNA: TGTGCCAGCAGCTTACTGGGACCCCCTGGAAACACCATATATTTT
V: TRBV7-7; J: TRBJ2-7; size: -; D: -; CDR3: CASSQGEPYEQYF; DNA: TGTGCTAGCAGCCAAGGGGAACCCTACGAGCAGTACTTC
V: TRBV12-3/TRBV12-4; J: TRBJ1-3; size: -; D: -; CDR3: CASSLIGAGNTIYF; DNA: TGTGCCAGCAGTTTGATAGGGGCTGGAAACACCATATATTTT
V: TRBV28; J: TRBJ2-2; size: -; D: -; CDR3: CASDRSGGELFF; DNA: TGTGCCAGCGATCGTAGCGGTGGGGAGCTGTTTTTT
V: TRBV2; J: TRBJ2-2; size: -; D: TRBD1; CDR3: CASRVDRGLTGELFF; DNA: TGTGCCAGCAGGGTGGACAGGGGATTAACCGGGGAGCTGTTTTTT
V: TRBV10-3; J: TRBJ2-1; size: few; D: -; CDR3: CAIRYTQQVPEQFF; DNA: TGTGCCATCAGATATACGCAGCAGGTACCTGAGCAGTTCTTC
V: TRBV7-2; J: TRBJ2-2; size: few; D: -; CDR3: CASSRRLVSGELFF; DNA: TGTGCCAGCAGCAGAAGACTAGTTTCCGGGGAGCTGTTTTTT
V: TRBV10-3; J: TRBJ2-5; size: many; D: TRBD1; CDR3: CAISESGTGTKETQYF; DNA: TGTGCCATCAGTGAGTCAGGGACAGGGACCAAAGAGACCCAGTACTTC
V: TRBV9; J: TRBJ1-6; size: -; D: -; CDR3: CASSVEPGLDSPLHF; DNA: TGTGCCAGCAGCGTAGAGCCAGGGCTCGATTCACCCCTCCACTTT
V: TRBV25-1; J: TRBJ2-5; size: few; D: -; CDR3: CASSGTWVRQETQYF; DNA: TGTGCCAGCAGTGGTACGTGGGTACGCCAAGAGACCCAGTACTTC
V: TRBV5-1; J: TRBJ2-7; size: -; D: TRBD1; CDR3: CASSLGRQGSEQYF; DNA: TGCGCCAGCAGCCTGGGGAGACAGGGAAGCGAGCAGTACTTC